The 30 T cell receptor beta chains in this list originate from one sample, sequenced in a study of T cells in localized non-small cell lung cancer. The assay was immunoSEQ multiplex PCR, and TCRdb's table has in-frame clones only and misses some. The repertoire has around 78,000 clones, approximately 90% of them found once; the top ten carry around a fifth. The sequencing used peripheral blood, collected before any cancer treatment. The receptors here all came from a woman aged 35-75 years with stage I squamous cell lung carcinoma.

V usage is TRBV12-5 and J usage is TRBJ2-2, with 9 positions matching TRBD1. The germline V gene has CDR1 LGHNT and CDR2 FRNRAP. The CDR3 length is 16 residues. V dropped 5 bases and J dropped 5; count of bases not matched to a gene: 9. The CDR3 loop reads CASGLPGTGLTGELFF. CDR3 coding DNA: TGTGCTAGTGGTCTTCCCGGGACAGGGCTAACCGGGGAGCTGTTTTTT. The full variable domain, its missing parts supplied by reference TRBV12-5 and TRBJ2-2, is DARVTQTPRHKVTEMGQEVTMRCQPILGHNTVFWYRQTMMQGLELLAYFRNRAPLDDSGMPKDRFSAEMPDATLATLKIQPSEPRDSAVYFCASGLPGTGLTGELFFGEGSRLTVL.

This clone has just one count. This chain uses TRBV7-9 with TRBJ1-4, with a weak D call TRBD1 (6 bases). The V gene lost 1 base and the J gene lost 3 bases, with 6 bases spanning the gap. CDR1 SEHNR and CDR2 FQNEAQ come from the germline V gene (reference sequence). CDR3 length: 14 residues. CDR3 nucleotide sequence: TGTGCCAGCAGCTTAGGGACAGCTAATGAAAAACTGTTTTTT. Translation gives CASSLGTANEKLFF.

V is TRBV6-1 and J is TRBJ2-3, with D tentatively TRBD1 or TRBD2 (6 bases each). Trimming shortened V by 2 bases and J by 5 bases, and 17 bases separated the two germline ends. This CDR3 comprises 16 residues. Germline CDR1 and CDR2: MNHNS and SASEGT. The CDR3 here is CASSENTQGGRDTQYF. Here the CDR3 DNA reads TGTGCCAGCAGTGAAAATACACAGGGAGGCAGAGATACGCAGTATTTT.

J is TRBJ2-7 and V is TRBV25-1, with D possibly being TRBD1 (7 bases). V was clipped by 6 bases and J by 4 bases, with 10 bases between them. This CDR3 contains 12 residues. Per germline, CDR1 MGHDK and CDR2 SYGVNS. The CDR3 is CASRQGRYEQYF. CDR3 in DNA: TGTGCCAGCAGACAGGGGAGGTACGAGCAGTACTTC.

The chain recombines TRBV7-2 with TRBJ1-6; D unresolved. V gave up 5 bases and J gave up 10 bases, with 12 bases separating them. The CDR3 is 13 residues long. From germline, CDR1 is SGHTA and CDR2 FQGNSA. The CDR3 sequence: CASSASSGSPLHF. The CDR3 DNA reads as TGTGCCAGCAGCGCCAGCTCGGGGTCACCCCTCCACTTT.

This CDR3 is CASRPTDKDTYGYTF. The CDR3, as DNA: TGTGCCAGCAGGCCTACTGATAAGGACACCTATGGCTACACCTTC. The J gene is TRBJ1-2, the V gene TRBV6-1; TRBD1 might be the D (5 bases). CDR3 size: 15 residues. V lost 6 bases, J lost 4 bases, and 18 bases lay in between. The germline V gene has CDR1 MNHNS and CDR2 SASEGT.

The chain combines TRBV10-1 with TRBJ1-2; D gene unclear. In germline, CDR1 is WNHNN, CDR2 SYGVQD (reference sequence). Trimming took 3 bases from V and 8 from J, leaving 10 bases between them. The CDR3 runs to 12 residues. Here the CDR3 DNA reads TGCGCCAGCAGTGAACGACCGGGAGGCTACACCTTC. This encodes CASSERPGGYTF.

The chain links TRBV5-4 to TRBJ2-3; D is ambiguous. The CDR3 sequence is 13 residues long. V was shortened by 2 bases and J by 6 bases, with 10 bases between the two germline ends. Germline lookup yields CDR1 SGHNT and CDR2 YYREEE (reference sequence). CDR3 amino acids: CASSLLSEDTQYF. The CDR3 bases are TGTGCCAGCAGCTTACTATCCGAGGATACGCAGTATTTT. The full variable domain, in which reference TRBV5-4 and TRBJ2-3 provide the parts outside the CDR3, is ETGVTQSPTHLIKTRGQQVTLRCSSQSGHNTVSWYQQALGQGPQFIFQYYREEENGRGNFPPRFSGLQFPNYSSELNVNALELDDSALYLCASSLLSEDTQYFGPGTRLTVL.

The chain couples TRBV27 to TRBJ1-1; a possible D gene is TRBD1 (5 bases). Germline loops: CDR1 MNHEY, CDR2 SMNVEV (reference sequence). This CDR3 contains 11 residues. Deletions cut 6 bases from V and 8 bases from J, with 10 bases between. CDR3 in amino acids: CASRGRTEAFF. Written as DNA, the CDR3 is TGTGCCAGCAGGGGGCGGACAGAAGCTTTCTTT.

The chain uses TRBV6-5 and TRBJ1-1; D is undetermined. Germline values: CDR1 MNHEY, CDR2 SVGAGI. CDR3 size: 13 residues. Trimming stripped 5 bases from V and 1 base from J, with 8 bases between. This CDR3 reads CASSGWENTEAFF. The CDR3 DNA reads as TGTGCCAGCAGTGGATGGGAGAACACTGAAGCTTTCTTT.

This chain connects TRBV2 to TRBJ1-1, with D possibly TRBD1 on 5 matching bases. This CDR3 comprises 14 residues. Germline CDR1 and CDR2: SNHLY and FYNNEI. Trimming cost V 7 bases and J 0 bases, with 12 bases left between them. CDR3 residues: CASNQGTLNTEAFF. CDR3 bases: TGTGCCAGCAACCAGGGTACTCTGAACACTGAAGCTTTCTTT.

The rearrangement uses TRBV7-2 and TRBJ2-7; tentative D call: TRBD1 (5 bases). The V end was cut by 1 base, the J end by 6 bases, with 16 bases between. Looked up from germline, CDR1 is SGHTA and CDR2 is FQGNSA. The CDR3 totals 15 residues. CDR3 region: CASSLEAQGLGEQYF. In DNA form, the CDR3 reads TGTGCCAGCAGCTTAGAGGCGCAGGGTCTGGGCGAGCAGTACTTC.

This clone was counted only a few times. The CDR3 sequence is CASTPRAEGNTIYF. The CDR3 DNA follows: TGTGCCAGTACCCCTCGGGCGGAGGGAAACACCATATATTTT. The rearrangement uses TRBV19 and TRBJ1-3; D gene ambiguous. Germline V gene sequence: CDR1 LNHDA, CDR2 SQIVND (reference sequence). Trimming pared 7 bases from V and 4 bases from J, leaving 14 bases between. The CDR3 runs 14 residues.

The V gene is TRBV25-1, the J gene TRBJ2-1, with D possibly called TRBD1 or TRBD2 (6 bases each). This CDR3 has 15 amino acids. V shed 1 base and J shed 6 bases, with 13 bases lying between them. In germline, CDR1 is MGHDK, CDR2 SYGVNS. The DNA for the CDR3 is TGTGCCAGCAGTGAATTGCTAGGGGGGCTCAATGAGCAGTTCTTC. It codes for CASSELLGGLNEQFF.

The rearrangement links TRBV6-5 to TRBJ1-1; perhaps TRBD1 as D (5 bases). With 8 bases removed from V and 1 base from J, the gap between germline ends came to 14 bases. The germline V gene encodes CDR1 MNHEY and CDR2 SVGAGI. This CDR3 comprises 14 residues. The DNA for the CDR3 is TGTGCCAGCCGAGAATCGGGGGGGAACACTGAAGCTTTCTTT. The encoded protein is CASRESGGNTEAFF.

The V call is TRBV5-4, the J call TRBJ1-2, with 9 bases lining up with TRBD1. Germline CDR1 is SGHNT and CDR2 is YYREEE (reference sequence). Trimming removed 1 base from V and 4 bases from J; junction bases left unmatched: 8. The CDR3 consists of 16 residues. The CDR3 nucleotides read TGTGCCAGCAGCTTGACAGGGGGCGCGTTTGGCTATGGCTACACCTTC. It specifies CASSLTGGAFGYGYTF. Complete variable domain (other parts from reference TRBV5-4 and TRBJ1-2): ETGVTQSPTHLIKTRGQQVTLRCSSQSGHNTVSWYQQALGQGPQFIFQYYREEENGRGNFPPRFSGLQFPNYSSELNVNALELDDSALYLCASSLTGGAFGYGYTFGSGTRLTVV.

The rearrangement links TRBV6-5 to TRBJ1-1; D is uncertain. The germline CDR1 and CDR2 sequences are MNHEY and SVGAGI. V gave up 6 bases and J gave up 3 bases, with 14 bases separating them. This CDR3 has 14 amino acids. The DNA of the CDR3 is TGTGCCAGCAGCGACTCTGGACGGGACACTGAAGCTTTCTTT. This gives the protein CASSDSGRDTEAFF.

To note about this clone: The sample has other DNA sequences that encode this CDR3 too. The CDR3 sequence is CSVGDSSGNTIYF. In DNA, the CDR3 is TGCAGCGTCGGGGACAGCAGTGGAAACACCATATATTTT. The chain is built from TRBV29-1 and TRBJ1-3; 7 nucleotides agree with TRBD1. The CDR3 runs to 13 residues. Losses at the gene ends were 6 bases for V and 3 bases for J; bases not matched to a gene: 5. Germline V gene lookup returns CDR1 SQVTM and CDR2 ANQGSEA.

The chain recombines TRBV5-6 with TRBJ1-2, with a possible D match to TRBD1 (6 bases). The CDR3 is 16 residues long. The V end lost 0 bases, the J end lost 4 bases, and 16 bases lay between the germline ends. Per the germline V gene, CDR1 is SGHDT and CDR2 is YYEEEE. This CDR3 is CASSLAGSGDLYGYTF. The CDR3 region has the DNA TGTGCCAGCAGCTTGGCCGGGTCAGGGGACCTCTATGGCTACACCTTC. The full variable domain, completed using reference TRBV5-6 and TRBJ1-2, is DAGVTQSPTHLIKTRGQQVTLRCSPKSGHDTVSWYQQALGQGPQFIFQYYEEEERQRGNFPDRFSGHQFPNYSSELNVNALLLGDSALYLCASSLAGSGDLYGYTFGSGTRLTVV.

Only one count was recorded for this clone. The rearrangement uses TRBV4-2 and TRBJ2-1; 8 bases align to TRBD2. The CDR3 covers 15 residues. V lost 5 bases and J lost 3; bases outside the gene matches: 6. Germline CDR1 reads LGHNA; CDR2 reads YNFKEQ. The CDR3 reads CASSGRGALYNEQFF. The CDR3, as DNA: TGTGCCAGCAGCGGGCGGGGGGCCCTCTACAATGAGCAGTTCTTC.

This clone was detected only once. V usage is TRBV6-1 and J usage is TRBJ1-4; 8 positions agree with TRBD1. The CDR3 has 16 residues. The V gene's germline CDR1 is MNHNS and CDR2 SASEGT. The J segment lost 10 bases and the V segment lost 4 bases, leaving 14 bases of the junction unmatched. This chain's CDR3 is CASSGELWTGFGKLFF. DNA of the CDR3: TGTGCCAGCAGTGGGGAATTGTGGACAGGGTTCGGAAAACTGTTTTTT.

The genes are TRBV21-1 and TRBJ1-6; TRBD1 was called by the table and not checked on the DNA. TRBV21-1 is designated a pseudogene. The CDR3 is 15 amino acids. The CDR3, as DNA: TGTGCCAGCAGCATCCCCTCAGGGGGCAATTCACCCCTCCACTTT. It encodes CASSIPSGGNSPLHF.

The rearrangement links TRBV4-1 to TRBJ2-1, with a tentative D call TRBD2 (5 bases). CDR3 size: 16 residues. Trimming stripped 1 base from V and 3 bases from J, with 13 bases between. Germline-derived CDR1 and CDR2 are MGHRA and YSYEKL. Here the CDR3 reads CASSQANLLVYNEQFF. The CDR3 nucleotides read TGCGCCAGCAGCCAAGCAAATCTACTAGTCTACAATGAGCAGTTCTTC.

The V call is TRBV7-6, the J call TRBJ2-1; 12 bases align to TRBD2. Germline V gene data show CDR1 as SGHVS and CDR2 as FNYEAQ. The CDR3 length is 15 residues. V was pared by 2 bases and J by 9 bases, with 5 bases of the junction left unmatched. CDR3 coding DNA: TGTGCCAGCAGCTTAATGACTAGCGGGGGAGGTGAGCAGTTCTTC. Translating it yields CASSLMTSGGGEQFF.

The chain joins TRBV10-3 to TRBJ2-7; D might be TRBD1 (5 bases). Trimming removed 6 bases at V and 2 bases at J, with 11 bases between. This CDR3 contains 13 residues. CDR1 and CDR2 from the germline V gene are ENHRY and SYGVKD. The DNA of the CDR3 is TGTGCCATCAGAAACAGGACCACCTACGAGCAGTACTTC. This codes for CAIRNRTTYEQYF.

This clone appeared once. This chain joins TRBV27 and TRBJ1-6; D remains ambiguous. Trimming left V 0 bases short and J 10 bases short, with 16 bases between. CDR3 length: 16 amino acids. CDR1 MNHEY and CDR2 SMNVEV come from the germline V gene (reference sequence). In DNA form, the CDR3 reads TGTGCCAGCAGTTTATCCTTATCGGCTTCAAGGTCACCCCTCCACTTT. It encodes CASSLSLSASRSPLHF.

The rearrangement uses TRBV7-3 and TRBJ2-2; perhaps TRBD1 as D (6 bases). Trimming took 2 bases from V and 2 from J, leaving 9 bases between them. Germline assignment: CDR1 SGHTA and CDR2 FQGTGA. This CDR3 has 15 amino acids. Here the CDR3 DNA reads TGTGCCAGCAGCTTAGAGGACAGAAACACCGGGGAGCTGTTTTTT. It encodes CASSLEDRNTGELFF. Drawing the rest from reference TRBV7-3 and TRBJ2-2, the complete variable domain is GAGVSQTPSNKVTEKGKYVELRCDPISGHTALYWYRQSLGQGPEFLIYFQGTGAADDSGLPNDRFFAVRPEGSVSTLKIQRTERGDSAVYLCASSLEDRNTGELFFGEGSRLTVL.

The V call is TRBV11-2, the J call TRBJ2-7, with a weak D call TRBD2 (7 bases). The V gene lost 1 base and the J gene lost 5 bases, with 12 bases spanning the gap. CDR1 SGHAT and CDR2 FQNNGV come from the germline V gene. This CDR3 is 14 amino acids long. CDR3 sequence reads: CASSLGRGGHEQYF. CDR3 nucleotides: TGTGCCAGCAGCTTAGGTAGGGGGGGCCACGAGCAGTACTTC. The whole variable domain, remainder taken from reference TRBV11-2 and TRBJ2-7, is EAGVAQSPRYKIIEKRQSVAFWCNPISGHATLYWYQQILGQGPKLLIQFQNNGVVDDSQLPKDRFSAERLKGVDSTLKIQPAKLEDSAVYLCASSLGRGGHEQYFGPGTRLTVT.

This chain joins TRBV6-1 and TRBJ1-4, with D possibly TRBD1 on 6 matching bases. With 2 bases removed from V and 4 bases from J, the gap between germline ends came to 17 bases. The CDR3 length is 17 residues. Per the germline V gene, CDR1 is MNHNS and CDR2 is SASEGT. CDR3 region: CASSERLIQGNNEKLFF. The CDR3 nucleotides are TGTGCCAGCAGTGAACGGTTGATCCAGGGGAATAATGAAAAACTGTTTTTT.

The chain carries TRBV7-2 and TRBJ1-6; D remains unclear. V lost 1 base to trimming and J lost 6 bases, with 7 bases between them. Germline V gene lookup returns CDR1 SGHTA and CDR2 FQGNSA. The CDR3 extends over 14 amino acids. In DNA, the CDR3 is TGTGCCAGCAGCTTAGTACCGACTAATTCACCCCTCCACTTT. It is translated as CASSLVPTNSPLHF.